The entry that follows covers one T cell receptor beta chain sequence. The V end lost 5 bases, the J end lost 2 bases, and 11 bases lay between the germline ends. The CDR3 is 14 amino acids. CDR1 and CDR2 (germline): MDHEN, SYDVKM. Sequenced by immunoSEQ multiplex PCR; TCRdb stores in-frame clones only, minus some. This sample has about 300,000 clones, with approximately 90% found just once. The data were obtained in a study of blood T cell repertoires in COVID-19. Study information: PBMCs, B-cell-depleted T cells, or T cells were the source of the cDNA or gDNA that made up the material.

Adults between about 18 and 95 years of age took part from fewer than 30 US areas. Participants were placed into cohorts based on the clinical history they reported. Donors in Cohort 3 who had recovered were those with two negative PCRs, healthcare professional clearance, or resolution of their symptoms. Input material: PBMCs or T cells enriched from blood (not recorded which). This receptor was taken from a young woman who had recovered from COVID-19. This chain links TRBV28 with TRBJ2-3, with D tentatively TRBD1 (5 bases). CDR3 amino acids: CASSVVGVTDTQYF. The DNA of the CDR3 is TGTGCCAGCAGTGTGGTAGGGGTCACAGATACGCAGTATTTT.